This T cell receptor beta chain appears in the sequencing data of a study of vaccination and CD4 T cells after COVID-19 (dated by TCRdb to between 2022 and 2023). Looking at the study overall: Convalescent patients had a positive SARS-CoV-2 result on nasal swab PCR, and of these patients, several had mild disease and one had severe disease. The convalescent cohort included six males and four females, with two Hispanic individuals, seven Caucasians, two Asians and one multiracial person. Participants received two doses of either the Pfizer-BioNTech BNT162b2 vaccine (n=8) or the Moderna mRNA-1273 vaccine (n=2). Post-COVID blood samples from convalescent patients were collected a median of approximately 93 days after diagnosis, with a range of 35 to 161 days. The time from the second vaccine dose to post-vaccine blood sampling had a median of 72 days and ranged from about 14 to 241 days. Culture stimuli were overlapping spike peptide pools from SARS-CoV-2 and from the common cold coronaviruses HCoV-NL63, HCoV-OC43 and HCoV-229E. Control cultures received a CEFX viral epitope pool as the positive control, an HIV-1 Nef peptide pool as the negative control, or no peptide. In ten to eleven COVID-19 convalescent patients and 4 infection-naive healthy vaccine recipients, researchers compared the spike-specific CD4+ TCR repertoire from before mRNA vaccination with the repertoire from after.

Broad study findings and their caveats: Among the post-vaccine SARS-CoV-2-reactive clones in convalescent patients, a median 86.3% showed up only after vaccination, which suggests vaccine-specific priming. Only a relatively small number of convalescent patients were included in the study, and early timepoints following natural infection were not analyzed. In convalescent patients, nearly all vaccine-specific clones (304 of 307) were found to be mono-reactive for SARS-CoV-2 spike rather than cross-reactive with common cold coronaviruses. The median count of SARS-CoV-2-reactive clonotypes went up from 20 to 25 after infection to some 38 after vaccination, although the change was not significant.

The label giving this sample's treatment or condition can be read as: roughly ten-day PBMC culture with coronavirus spike peptide pools or control peptides (ViraFEST assay). To expand antigen-specific T cells with peptide pools and then pick out the expanded clonotypes through TCR sequencing, the study relied on the ViraFEST assay. The convalescent patients' positive SARS-CoV-2 PCR tests were from March to December 2020, which was before the Alpha, Beta and Delta variants emerged in the United States. Each well held under 2.5 million PBMCs cultured in IMDM containing approximately 5.3% human AB serum and about 10 IU/ml IL-2, with roughly 10 ug/ml peptide pools added. Half of the culture medium was replaced with fresh IL-2-containing medium on days 3 and 7. After around 11 days of culture, CD4+ T cells were isolated by negative selection using the EasySep CD4+ T cell isolation kit. Ficoll-Paque Plus gradient centrifugation was used to isolate PBMCs from whole blood, and the isolated PBMCs were then either used fresh or cryopreserved at -140C. Culture conditions were generally each tested in triplicate wells.

Libraries were built with PCR. TCR sequencing of DNA from cultured CD4+ T cells used the Oncomine TCR Beta short-read assay at the Johns Hopkins FTIC core. The QIAamp micro DNA kit was used to extract genomic DNA from the cultured CD4+ T cells. Oncomine TCR Beta libraries made from cultured CD4+ T cells were pooled using unique dual indexes and sequenced on an Illumina iSeq 100. Per the authors' processing: Non-productive sequences were filtered out, and CDR3s that did not start with C, did not end with F or W, or were shorter than 7 amino acids were discarded. The MANAFEST web application identified antigen-specific clonotypes by comparing peptide-stimulated wells against reference wells and other culture wells. An FDR below 0.05, an odds ratio above 5, and a productive frequency above 0.1% in at least two of three replicate wells were required for clones to be considered positive. A clonotype counted as cross-reactive if it showed significant expansion both in the SARS-CoV-2 spike wells and in at least one common cold coronavirus spike condition. Using R version 3.6.1, CDR3 homology was evaluated through Levenshtein distances (stringdist) along with unrooted phylogenetic trees (ape). TCRdb trimmed the raw reads at Q25, called clones with MiXCR and kept productive beta chains. Each entry is one CDR3 protein sequence, shown with its most common DNA and genes. TCRdb, not the authors, supplied the V and J calls. The sample data list over 10,000 distinct CDR3 sequences, and around 53% of these were observed just once. Jointly, the top ten make up about 30% of the sample.

Notes on this clonotype: What this receptor recognizes is not known. No base-level quality is on record; no much larger clone is a single base apart.

In the germline V gene (reference sequence), CDR1 corresponds to DFQATT and CDR2 to SNEGSKA. V gives up 2 bases and J gives up 1 base, and the segment between their germline ends measures 2 bases. The CDR3 spans 11 residues, from the cysteine through the phenylalanine. Only the CDR3 region is kept as DNA, spanning 33 bases read in frame from base 1. The receptor was isolated from a human donor who had recovered from COVID-19. The sample comprised CD4+ T cells from blood, cultured in vitro. The chain uses TRBV20-1 and TRBJ2-5; the D gene is not confidently resolved. The CDR3 protein: CSARPQETQYF. The nucleotides are TGCAGTGCTAGACCCCAAGAGACCCAGTACTTC.